The source of this T cell receptor beta chain is a study of T cells in Graves' hyperthyroidism and ophthalmopathy. Turning to the study itself: Staff took peripheral blood when the initial diagnosis was made, before any treatment began. General observations from the study: In simple terms, a model built on 13 V-J features told ophthalmopathy apart from stable hyperthyroidism. In the blood, most expanded thyroid clonotypes above 0.001 appeared as well.

Amplification of TCR beta CDR3 regions used RNA as the template. The TCR CDR3 first-round RT-PCR relied on the HTBI primer set. TCRdb passed the multiplex PCR reads through MiXCR, listing each CDR3 protein once. The sample contains fewer than 450,000 distinct CDR3 sequences, about a sixth of which appear only once. The V segment lost 1 base and the J segment 10 bases; nucleotides outside the gene matches: 7. The CDR3 spans 15 residues. Germline V gene sequence: CDR1 MDHEN, CDR2 SYDVKM. This clonotype showed up just once. The antigen remains unidentified. J is TRBJ2-1 and V is TRBV28, with 10 bases matching TRBD2. The specimen sequenced was blood. This clonotype was sampled from a woman in her 30s with Graves' hyperthyroidism that later progressed to Graves' ophthalmopathy. CDR3 bases: TGTGCCAGCAGTTTATTGGTAGCGGGAGGAGGGGAGCAGTTCTTC. Translating it yields CASSLLVAGGGEQFF.